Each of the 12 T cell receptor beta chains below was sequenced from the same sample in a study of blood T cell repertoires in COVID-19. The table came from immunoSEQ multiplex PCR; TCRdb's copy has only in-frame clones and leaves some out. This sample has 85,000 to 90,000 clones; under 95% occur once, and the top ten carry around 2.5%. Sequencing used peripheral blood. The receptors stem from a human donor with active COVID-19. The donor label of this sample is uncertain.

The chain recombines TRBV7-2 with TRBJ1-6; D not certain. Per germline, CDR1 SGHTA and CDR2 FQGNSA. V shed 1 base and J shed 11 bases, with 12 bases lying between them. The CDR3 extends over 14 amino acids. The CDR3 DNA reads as TGTGCCAGCAGCTTAGACAGTGATCTACCACCCCTCCACTTT. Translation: CASSLDSDLPPLHF.

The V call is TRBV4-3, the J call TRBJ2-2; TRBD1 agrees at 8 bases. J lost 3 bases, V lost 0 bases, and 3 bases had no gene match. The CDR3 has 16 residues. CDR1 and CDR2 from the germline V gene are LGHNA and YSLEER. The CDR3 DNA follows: TGCGCCAGCAGCCAAGATGTGACAGGGGACACCGGGGAGCTGTTTTTT. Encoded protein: CASSQDVTGDTGELFF.

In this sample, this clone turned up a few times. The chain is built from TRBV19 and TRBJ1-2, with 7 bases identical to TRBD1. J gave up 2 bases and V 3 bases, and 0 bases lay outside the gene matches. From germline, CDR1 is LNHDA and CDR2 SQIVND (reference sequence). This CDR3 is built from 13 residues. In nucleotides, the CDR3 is TGTGCCAGTAGTATGACAGGGAACTATGGCTACACCTTC. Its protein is CASSMTGNYGYTF.

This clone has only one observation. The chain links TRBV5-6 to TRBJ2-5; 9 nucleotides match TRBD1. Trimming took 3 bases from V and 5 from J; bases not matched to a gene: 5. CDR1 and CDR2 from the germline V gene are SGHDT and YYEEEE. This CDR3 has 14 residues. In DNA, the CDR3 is TGTGCCAGCAGCTCAAGACAGGGGGTGGAGACCCAGTACTTC. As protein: CASSSRQGVETQYF. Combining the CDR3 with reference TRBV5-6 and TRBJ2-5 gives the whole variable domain DAGVTQSPTHLIKTRGQQVTLRCSPKSGHDTVSWYQQALGQGPQFIFQYYEEEERQRGNFPDRFSGHQFPNYSSELNVNALLLGDSALYLCASSSRQGVETQYFGPGTRLLVL.

Here the CDR3 reads CASSQKDTIAEKLFF. CDR3 in DNA: TGCGCCAGCAGCCAAAAGGACACGATAGCCGAAAAACTGTTTTTT. The chain joins TRBV4-3 to TRBJ1-4; maybe TRBD1 (5 bases). This CDR3 spans 15 amino acids. Germline V CDR1 and CDR2: LGHNA, YSLEER. Trimming pared 2 bases from V and 8 bases from J, leaving 15 bases between.

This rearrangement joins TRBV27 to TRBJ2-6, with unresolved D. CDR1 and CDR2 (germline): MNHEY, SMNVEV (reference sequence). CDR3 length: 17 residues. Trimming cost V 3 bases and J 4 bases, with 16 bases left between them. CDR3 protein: CASSLALPYTGANVLTF. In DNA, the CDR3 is TGTGCCAGCAGTTTGGCATTACCTTATACCGGGGCCAACGTCCTGACTTTC.

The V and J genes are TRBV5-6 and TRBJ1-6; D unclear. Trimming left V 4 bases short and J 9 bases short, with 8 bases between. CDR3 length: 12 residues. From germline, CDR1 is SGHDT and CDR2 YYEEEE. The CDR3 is CASSLGISPLHF. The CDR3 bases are TGTGCCAGCAGCCTCGGGATTTCACCCCTCCACTTT.

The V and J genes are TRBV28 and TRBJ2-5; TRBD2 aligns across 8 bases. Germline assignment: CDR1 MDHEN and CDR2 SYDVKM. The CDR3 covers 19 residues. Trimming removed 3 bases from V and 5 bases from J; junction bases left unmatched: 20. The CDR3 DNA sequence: TGTGCCAGCAGTTTGGCCCCTCGGTGGAGGAGCGGGGGACGGGAGACCCAGTACTTC. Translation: CASSLAPRWRSGGRETQYF.

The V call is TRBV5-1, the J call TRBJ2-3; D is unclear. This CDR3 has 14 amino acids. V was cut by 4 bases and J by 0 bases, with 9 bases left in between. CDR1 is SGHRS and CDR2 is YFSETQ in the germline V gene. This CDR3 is CASSPSTSTDTQYF. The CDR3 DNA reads TGCGCCAGCAGCCCGAGCACTAGCACAGATACGCAGTATTTT.

CDR3 DNA: TGTGCCAGCAGTCCTCCGGGACAGGGTCTAGTGACCCAGTACTTC. It codes for CASSPPGQGLVTQYF. J is TRBJ2-5 and V is TRBV28, with 9 positions matching TRBD1. CDR1 MDHEN and CDR2 SYDVKM come from the germline V gene. CDR3 length: 15 residues. V gave up 5 bases and J gave up 7 bases; unmatched junction bases: 11.

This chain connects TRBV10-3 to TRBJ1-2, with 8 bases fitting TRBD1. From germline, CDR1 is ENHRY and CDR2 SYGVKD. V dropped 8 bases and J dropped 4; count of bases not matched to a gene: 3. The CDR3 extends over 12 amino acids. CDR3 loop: CAIWTGTYGYTF. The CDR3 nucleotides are TGTGCCATCTGGACAGGGACCTATGGCTACACCTTC.

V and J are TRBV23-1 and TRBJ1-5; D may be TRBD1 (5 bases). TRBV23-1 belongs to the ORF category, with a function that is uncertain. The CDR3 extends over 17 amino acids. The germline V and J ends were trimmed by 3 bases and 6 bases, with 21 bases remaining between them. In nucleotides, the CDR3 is TGCGCCAGCAGTCAGCCCGGGGGGGGAAAGGTTGGTCAGCCCCAGCATTTT. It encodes CASSQPGGGKVGQPQHF.